This record concerns one TCR beta chain sequence. In the authors' workflow: Amplification of reference gene primers was used by the study to estimate nucleated cell counts. Sequenced by immunoSEQ multiplex PCR; TCRdb stores in-frame clones only, minus some. V and J calls and clone size are as listed in that table; D and trimming were resolved from the DNA. Of some 670,000 clones in the sample, 75% to 90% were seen once. The data derive from a study of blood T cell repertoires in COVID-19. Overall study context: Samples came from the United States, Italy and Spain, spanning acute and convalescent COVID-19. PBMCs, B-cell-depleted T cells, or T cells provided the cDNA or gDNA that made up the material.

V lost 4 bases and J 6 bases, leaving 13 bases between the germline ends. CDR1 and CDR2 (germline): MNHEY, SVGEGT. The CDR3 consists of 14 residues. The V and J genes are TRBV6-2 or TRBV6-3 and TRBJ2-1; possible D gene TRBD2, 6 bases. The source material was peripheral blood. The source of this sequence is a woman aged 18-30 years with acute or convalescent COVID-19. The CDR3 here is CASSSWRDGNEQFF. The CDR3 DNA follows: TGTGCCAGCAGTTCCTGGCGGGACGGCAATGAGCAGTTCTTC.